This record looks at one TCR beta chain sequence and its context. The germline V gene has CDR1 SQVTM and CDR2 ANQGSEA. The CDR3 is 14 amino acids. J was trimmed by 5 bases and V by 8 bases; bases with no gene match: 9. This entry is derived from a study of identical twins. MiXCR, applied by TCRdb to the 5' RACE reads, yields one record per CDR3 protein. The sample has about 720,000 distinct CDR3 sequences; about 20% are singletons. The same data also went into a second study, on T cells expressing NK-cell markers. From that study: Dominant NKG2C+ clonotypes made up about 1.0-7.5% of CD8+ T cells in six donors.

This chain connects TRBV29-1 to TRBJ2-2; TRBD1 agrees at 9 bases. The specimen was PBMCs. This clonotype was obtained from a young woman in good health. CDR3 nucleotides: TGCAGCACCGTCCCCGGGACAGGGACCGGGGAGCTGTTTTTT. Its protein product is CSTVPGTGTGELFF.